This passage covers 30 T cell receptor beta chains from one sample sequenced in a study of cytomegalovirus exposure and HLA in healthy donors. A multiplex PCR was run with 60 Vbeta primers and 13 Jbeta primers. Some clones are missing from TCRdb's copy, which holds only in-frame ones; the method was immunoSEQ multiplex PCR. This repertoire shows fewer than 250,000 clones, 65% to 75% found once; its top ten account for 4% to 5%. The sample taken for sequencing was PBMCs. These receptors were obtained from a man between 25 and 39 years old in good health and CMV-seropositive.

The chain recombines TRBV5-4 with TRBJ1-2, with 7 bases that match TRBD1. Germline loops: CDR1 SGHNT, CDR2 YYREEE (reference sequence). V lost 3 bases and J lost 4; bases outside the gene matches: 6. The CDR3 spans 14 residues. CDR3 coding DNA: TGTGCCAGCAGCTCAGCAGGGGGTTTCTATGGCTACACCTTC. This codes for CASSSAGGFYGYTF.

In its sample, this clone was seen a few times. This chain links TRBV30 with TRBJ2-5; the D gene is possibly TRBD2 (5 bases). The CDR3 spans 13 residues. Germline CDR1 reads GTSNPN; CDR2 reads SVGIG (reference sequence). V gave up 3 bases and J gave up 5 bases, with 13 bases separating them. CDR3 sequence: CAWSEGSMETQYF. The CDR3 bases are TGTGCCTGGAGCGAGGGATCCATGGAGACCCAGTACTTC.

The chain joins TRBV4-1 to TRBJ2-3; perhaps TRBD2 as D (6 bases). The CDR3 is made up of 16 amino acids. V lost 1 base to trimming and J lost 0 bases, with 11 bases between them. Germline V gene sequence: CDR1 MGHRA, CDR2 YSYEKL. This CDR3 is CASSQGSGTSTDTQYF. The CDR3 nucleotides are TGCGCCAGCAGCCAAGGATCCGGGACTAGCACAGATACGCAGTATTTT.

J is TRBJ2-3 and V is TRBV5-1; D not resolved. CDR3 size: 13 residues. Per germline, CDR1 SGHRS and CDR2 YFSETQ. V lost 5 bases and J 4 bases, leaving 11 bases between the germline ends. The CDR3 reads CASSTYVSDTQYF. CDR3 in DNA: TGCGCCAGCAGTACTTACGTTTCAGATACGCAGTATTTT.

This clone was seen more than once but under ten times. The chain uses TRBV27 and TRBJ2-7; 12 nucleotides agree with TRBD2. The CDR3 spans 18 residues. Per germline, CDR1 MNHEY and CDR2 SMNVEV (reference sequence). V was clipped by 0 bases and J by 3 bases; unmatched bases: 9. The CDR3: CASSLSFGLAGTLYEQYF. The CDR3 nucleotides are TGTGCCAGCAGTTTATCCTTTGGACTAGCGGGGACACTCTACGAGCAGTACTTC.

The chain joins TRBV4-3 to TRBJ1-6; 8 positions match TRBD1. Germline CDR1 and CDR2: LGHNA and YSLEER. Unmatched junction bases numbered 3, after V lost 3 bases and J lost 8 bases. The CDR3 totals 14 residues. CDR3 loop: CASSHRGRDSPLHF. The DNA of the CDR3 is TGCGCCAGCAGCCACAGGGGGCGAGATTCACCCCTCCACTTT.

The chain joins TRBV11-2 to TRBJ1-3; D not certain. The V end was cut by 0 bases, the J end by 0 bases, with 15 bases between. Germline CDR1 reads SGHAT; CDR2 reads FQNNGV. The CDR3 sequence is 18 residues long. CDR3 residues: CASSLDRLLTSSGNTIYF. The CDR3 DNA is TGTGCCAGCAGCTTAGATCGCTTATTGACAAGCTCTGGAAACACCATATATTTT.

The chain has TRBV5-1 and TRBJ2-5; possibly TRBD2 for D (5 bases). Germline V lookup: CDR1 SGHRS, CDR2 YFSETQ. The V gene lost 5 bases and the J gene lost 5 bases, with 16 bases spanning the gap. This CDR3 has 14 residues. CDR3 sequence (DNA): TGCGCCAGCAGAGCGGCAAGTTTTGCGGAGACCCAGTACTTC. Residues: CASRAASFAETQYF.

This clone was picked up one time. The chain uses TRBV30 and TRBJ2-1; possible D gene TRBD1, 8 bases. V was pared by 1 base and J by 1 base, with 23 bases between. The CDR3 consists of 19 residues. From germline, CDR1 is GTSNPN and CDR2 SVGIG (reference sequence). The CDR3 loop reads CAWSGGGKGQGQSYNEQFF. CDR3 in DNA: TGTGCCTGGAGTGGGGGGGGAAAAGGACAGGGACAATCCTACAATGAGCAGTTCTTC.

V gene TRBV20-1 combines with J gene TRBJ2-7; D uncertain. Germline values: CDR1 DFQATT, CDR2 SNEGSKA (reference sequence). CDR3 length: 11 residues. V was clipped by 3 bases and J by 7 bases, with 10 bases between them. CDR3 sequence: CSASRNKEQYF. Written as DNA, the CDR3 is TGCAGTGCTAGCCGAAACAAGGAGCAGTACTTC.

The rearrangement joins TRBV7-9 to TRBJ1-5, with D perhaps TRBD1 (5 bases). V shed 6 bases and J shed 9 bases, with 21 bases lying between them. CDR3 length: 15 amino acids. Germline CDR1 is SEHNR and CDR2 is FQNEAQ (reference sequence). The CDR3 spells CASSPPGLRMGPQHF. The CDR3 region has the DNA TGTGCCAGCAGTCCGCCGGGACTGAGGATGGGGCCCCAGCATTTT.

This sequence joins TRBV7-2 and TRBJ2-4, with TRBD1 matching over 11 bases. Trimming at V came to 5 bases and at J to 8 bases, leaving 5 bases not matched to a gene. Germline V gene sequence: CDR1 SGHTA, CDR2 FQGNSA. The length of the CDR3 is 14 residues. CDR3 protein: CASSKDRGLYIQYF. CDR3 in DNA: TGTGCCAGCAGCAAGGACAGGGGGCTTTACATTCAGTACTTC.

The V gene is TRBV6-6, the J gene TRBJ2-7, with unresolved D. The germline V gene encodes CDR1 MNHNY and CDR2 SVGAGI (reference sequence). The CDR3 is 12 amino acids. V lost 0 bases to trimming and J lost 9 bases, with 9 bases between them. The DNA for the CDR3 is TGTGCCAGCAGTTACTCGCCCACGGGGCAGTACTTC. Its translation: CASSYSPTGQYF.

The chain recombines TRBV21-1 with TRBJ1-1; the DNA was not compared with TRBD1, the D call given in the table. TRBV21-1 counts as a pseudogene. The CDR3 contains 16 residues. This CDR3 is CASSKVCRPVNTEAFF. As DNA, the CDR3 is TGTGCCAGCAGCAAAGTGTGCAGGCCGGTGAACACTGAAGCTTTCTTT.

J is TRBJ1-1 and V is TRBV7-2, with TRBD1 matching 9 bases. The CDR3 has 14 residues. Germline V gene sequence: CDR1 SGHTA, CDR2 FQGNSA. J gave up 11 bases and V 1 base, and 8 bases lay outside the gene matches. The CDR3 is CASSLVGTGRSAFF. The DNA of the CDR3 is TGTGCCAGCAGCTTAGTGGGGACAGGGCGAAGTGCTTTCTTT.

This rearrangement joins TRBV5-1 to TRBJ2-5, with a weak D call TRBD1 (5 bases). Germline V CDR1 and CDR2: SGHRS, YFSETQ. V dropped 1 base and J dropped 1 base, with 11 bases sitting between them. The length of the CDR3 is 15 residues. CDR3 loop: CASSLNPGAQETQYF. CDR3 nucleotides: TGCGCCAGCAGCTTGAACCCTGGGGCCCAAGAGACCCAGTACTTC. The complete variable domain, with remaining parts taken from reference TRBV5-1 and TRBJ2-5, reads KAGVTQTPRYLIKTRGQQVTLSCSPISGHRSVSWYQQTPGQGLQFLFEYFSETQRNKGNFPGRFSGRQFSNSRSEMNVSTLELGDSALYLCASSLNPGAQETQYFGPGTRLLVL.

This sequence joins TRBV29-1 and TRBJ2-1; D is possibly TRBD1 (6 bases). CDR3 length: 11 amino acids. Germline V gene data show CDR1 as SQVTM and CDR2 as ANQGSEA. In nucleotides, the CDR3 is TGCGCTGTGGGGGCTTACAATGAGCAGTTCTTC. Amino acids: CAVGAYNEQFF.

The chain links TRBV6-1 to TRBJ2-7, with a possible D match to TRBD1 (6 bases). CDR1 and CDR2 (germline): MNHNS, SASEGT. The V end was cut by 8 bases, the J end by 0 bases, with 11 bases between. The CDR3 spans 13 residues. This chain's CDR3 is CASEDRSSYEQYF. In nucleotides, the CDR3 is TGTGCCAGCGAAGACAGGAGCTCCTACGAGCAGTACTTC.

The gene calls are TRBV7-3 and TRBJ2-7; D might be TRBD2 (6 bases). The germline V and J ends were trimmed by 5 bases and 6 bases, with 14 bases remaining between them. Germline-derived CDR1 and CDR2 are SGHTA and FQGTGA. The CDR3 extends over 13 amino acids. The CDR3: CASSPTGGVEQYF. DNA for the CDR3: TGTGCCAGCAGCCCTACGGGCGGGGTCGAGCAGTACTTC.

The CDR3, as DNA: TGTGCCAGCAGGGACTCGTACCAAGAGACCCAGTACTTC. Translated, it gives CASRDSYQETQYF. The chain employs TRBV25-1 and TRBJ2-5; D may be TRBD2 (5 bases). V was pared by 6 bases and J by 0 bases, with 8 bases between. This CDR3 is 13 amino acids long. In germline, CDR1 is MGHDK, CDR2 SYGVNS.

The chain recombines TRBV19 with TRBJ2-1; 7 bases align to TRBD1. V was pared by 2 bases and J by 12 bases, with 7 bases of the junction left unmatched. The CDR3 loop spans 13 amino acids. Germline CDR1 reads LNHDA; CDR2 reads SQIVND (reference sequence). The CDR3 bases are TGTGCCAGTAGTATACCCACAGGGGAGAGGCAGTTCTTC. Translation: CASSIPTGERQFF.

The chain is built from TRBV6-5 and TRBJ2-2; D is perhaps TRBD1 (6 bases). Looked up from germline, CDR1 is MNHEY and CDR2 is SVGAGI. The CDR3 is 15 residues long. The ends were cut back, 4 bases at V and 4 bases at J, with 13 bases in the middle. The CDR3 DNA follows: TGTGCCAGCAGTTGGTTGGGGGCGAGCACCGGGGAGCTGTTTTTT. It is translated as CASSWLGASTGELFF.

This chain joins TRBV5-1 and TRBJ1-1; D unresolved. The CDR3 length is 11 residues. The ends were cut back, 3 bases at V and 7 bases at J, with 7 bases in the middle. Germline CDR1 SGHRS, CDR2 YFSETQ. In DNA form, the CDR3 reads TGCGCCAGCAGCTCCGGACTTGAAGCTTTCTTT. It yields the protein CASSSGLEAFF.

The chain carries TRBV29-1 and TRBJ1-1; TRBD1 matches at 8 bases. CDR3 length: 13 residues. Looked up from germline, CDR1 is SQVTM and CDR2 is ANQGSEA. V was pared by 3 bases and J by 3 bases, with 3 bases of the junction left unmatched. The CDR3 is CSVETGAYTEAFF. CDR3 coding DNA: TGCAGCGTTGAGACAGGGGCCTACACTGAAGCTTTCTTT. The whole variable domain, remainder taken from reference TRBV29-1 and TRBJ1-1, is SAVISQKPSRDICQRGTSLTIQCQVDSQVTMMFWYRQQPGQSLTLIATANQGSEATYESGFVIDKFPISRPNLTFSTLTVSNMSPEDSSIYLCSVETGAYTEAFFGQGTRLTVV.

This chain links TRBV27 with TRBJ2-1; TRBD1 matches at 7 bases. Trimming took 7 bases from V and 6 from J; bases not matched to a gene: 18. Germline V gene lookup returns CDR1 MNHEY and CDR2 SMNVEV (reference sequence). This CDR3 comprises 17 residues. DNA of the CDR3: TGTGCCAGCATCCCACGCCCGACAGGGTGGGATGTCAATGAGCAGTTCTTC. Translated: CASIPRPTGWDVNEQFF.

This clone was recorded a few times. The CDR3 DNA sequence: TGTGCCAGCTCCCGAGCGTACCAAGAGACCCAGTACTTC. Translation: CASSRAYQETQYF. The chain joins TRBV18 to TRBJ2-5; D uncertain. Trimming stripped 6 bases from V and 0 bases from J, with 8 bases between. The CDR3 consists of 13 residues. The germline V gene encodes CDR1 KGHSH and CDR2 LQKENI.

The DNA for the CDR3 is TGCGCCAGCAGCCAAGGCCGGACAGCGTTCTACGAGCAGTACTTC. It translates to CASSQGRTAFYEQYF. V and J are TRBV4-3 and TRBJ2-7, with a weak D call TRBD1 (6 bases). CDR1 and CDR2 from the germline V gene are LGHNA and YSLEER. V lost 1 base and J lost 3, with 13 bases in between. The CDR3 consists of 15 residues.

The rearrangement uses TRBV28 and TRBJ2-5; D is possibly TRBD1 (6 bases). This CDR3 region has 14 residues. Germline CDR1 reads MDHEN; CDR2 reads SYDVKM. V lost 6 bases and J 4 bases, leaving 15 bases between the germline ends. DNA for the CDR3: TGTGCCAGCAGGATAAACAGGGTGGTAGAGACCCAGTACTTC. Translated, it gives CASRINRVVETQYF.

Written as DNA, the CDR3 is TGTGCCAGCAGCCGACGGACAGAAGGCTACACCTTC. It is translated as CASSRRTEGYTF. The gene calls are TRBV7-2 and TRBJ1-2; D is perhaps TRBD1 (6 bases). Germline V lookup: CDR1 SGHTA, CDR2 FQGNSA. Trimming removed 5 bases at V and 8 bases at J, with 12 bases between. The CDR3 length is 12 residues.

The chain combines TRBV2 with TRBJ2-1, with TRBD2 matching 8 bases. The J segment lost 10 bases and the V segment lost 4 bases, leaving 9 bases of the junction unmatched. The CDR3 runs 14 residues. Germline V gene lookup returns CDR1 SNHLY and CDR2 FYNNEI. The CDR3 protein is CASSVTGLEGEQFF. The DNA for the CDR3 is TGTGCCAGCAGTGTGACGGGACTAGAGGGGGAGCAGTTCTTC.